This TCR beta chain was found in a study of T cells in Graves' hyperthyroidism and ophthalmopathy. Trimming cost V 2 bases and J 1 base, with 17 bases left between them. Germline CDR1 ENHRY, CDR2 SYGVKD. The CDR3 extends over 17 amino acids. Using RNA transcripts as the source, TCR beta CDR3 regions were amplified. TCR CDR3 regions were first amplified by RT-PCR with HTBI primers. TCRdb processed the multiplex PCR reads anew with MiXCR; each CDR3 protein has one entry. The data hold 650,000 to 800,000 distinct CDR3 sequences, with over 40% observed a single time. The study's findings and limits: A model using 13 V-J features told ophthalmopathy apart from stable hyperthyroidism. In the blood, most expanded thyroid clonotypes above 0.001 appeared as well. The model foresaw ophthalmopathy a median roughly 6.5 months prior to onset.

This clonotype was seen many times. Its antigen is unidentified. The chain couples TRBV10-3 to TRBJ1-1; a weak D match, TRBD1 (5 bases). Material: peripheral blood or thyroid tissue (not recorded which). The TCR originated in an adult man with Graves' disease, either hyperthyroidism or ophthalmopathy (not recorded which). The CDR3 loop is CAISEMQGILSNTEAFF. CDR3 DNA: TGTGCCATCAGTGAGATGCAGGGAATCCTATCGAACACTGAAGCTTTCTTT.